These T cell receptor beta chains were read from a single sample in a study of cytomegalovirus exposure and HLA in healthy donors. The protocol was immunoSEQ multiplex PCR, while the TCRdb copy is restricted to in-frame clones and leaves out a portion. The data show about 98,000 clones, around 88% seen once. Sequencing input: PBMCs. The receptors come from a woman aged 25-40 years in good health and CMV-seronegative. The CDR3 runs from the conserved cysteine through the conserved F or W. The D gene is left open where the match is weak. Clone size appears in some rows only: once, few, many, or a class for an expanded clone.

v_gene,j_gene,abundance,d_gene,CDR3nt,CDR3aa
TRBV9,TRBJ2-1,.,.,TGTGCCAGCAGCGCCGAGAATGAGCAGTTCTTC,CASSAENEQFF
TRBV7-9,TRBJ2-7,.,TRBD1,TGTGCCAGCAGCTTCGGAACAGGGGGATACGAGCAGTACTTC,CASSFGTGGYEQYF
TRBV27,TRBJ2-7,.,.,TGTGCCAGCAGGGGGGACTCCGTTTTTGGCGAGCAGTACTTC,CASRGDSVFGEQYF
TRBV5-7,TRBJ2-7,.,TRBD1,TGTGCCAGCAGGATAACCGGGACAGGGGGCTCCGAGCAGTACTTC,CASRITGTGGSEQYF
TRBV18,TRBJ1-1,.,TRBD1,TGTGCCAGCTCACGACAGGGCATGAACACTGAAGCTTTCTTT,CASSRQGMNTEAFF
TRBV18,TRBJ2-1,.,.,TGTGCCAGCTCCATCTCTTTAGTGGGGAGCATCAATGAGCAGTTCTTC,CASSISLVGSINEQFF
TRBV18,TRBJ2-7,few,TRBD1,TGTGCCAGCTCACGCGGGACAGGGGAAATTGGCGAGCAGTACTTC,CASSRGTGEIGEQYF
TRBV5-8,TRBJ2-3,.,TRBD1,TGTGCCAGCAGAACCGTTGGGACAGGATACACAGATACGCAGTATTTT,CASRTVGTGYTDTQYF
TRBV28,TRBJ1-1,.,.,TGTGCCAGCGGCAACACTGAAGCTTTCTTT,CASGNTEAFF
TRBV5-4,TRBJ2-1,.,.,TGTGCCAGCAGCCCTGGGACCGCGGGGAATGAGCAGTTCTTC,CASSPGTAGNEQFF
TRBV7-7,TRBJ2-1,.,.,TGTGCCAGCAGCTTAGCGCAGCGGGATGAGCAGTTCTTC,CASSLAQRDEQFF
TRBV19,TRBJ2-2,.,.,TGTGCCAGTAGTACCGACAGAAGGGCCGGGGAGCTGTTTTTT,CASSTDRRAGELFF
TRBV28,TRBJ2-7,.,TRBD2,TGTGCCAGCAGGCTGACTAGCGGGCGGAGCTCCTACGAGCAGTACTTC,CASRLTSGRSSYEQYF
TRBV7-2,TRBJ1-6,.,TRBD1,TGTGCCAGCAGCTGGGCAGGGGGCGGAAATTCACCCCTCCACTTT,CASSWAGGGNSPLHF
TRBV6-1,TRBJ2-5,once,.,TGTGCCAGCAGTCCGACAGGTAGAGAGACCCAGTACTTC,CASSPTGRETQYF
TRBV6-6,TRBJ1-4,once,.,TGTGCCAGCAGTCCCGGGGGGGGAAGGGATGAAAAACTGTTTTTT,CASSPGGGRDEKLFF
TRBV4-1,TRBJ2-1,.,.,TGCGCCAGCACCTCGAACCACGGGGACTCCTACAATGAGCAGTTCTTC,CASTSNHGDSYNEQFF